This paragraph reports one T cell receptor beta chain. Here immunoSEQ multiplex PCR was the method, and the copy in TCRdb shows in-frame clones only, minus some. There are about 600,000 clones in the sample; 97% occur only once, and around 0.057% lies in the top ten. This record belongs to a study of shared clonotypes between healthy human individuals. Material: naive CD4+ T cells sorted from blood. Subset in this sample: CD45RA+ positively selected. This clonotype was sampled from a woman under 40 in good health.

Here the CDR3 reads CASRSGGAYTEAFF. The CDR3 region has the DNA TGTGCCAGCAGATCAGGGGGCGCATACACTGAAGCTTTCTTT. This rearrangement joins TRBV6-4 to TRBJ1-1, with 8 bases that match TRBD1. CDR3 size: 14 residues. Germline V CDR1 and CDR2: MRHNA, SNTAGT. V lost 6 bases and J lost 3; bases outside the gene matches: 6.